This T cell receptor beta chain derives from a study of shared clonotypes between healthy human individuals. Methods used by the authors: ImmunoSEQ junction-only sequences lacked quality scores, so their filtering differed. Some clones are missing from TCRdb's copy, which holds only in-frame ones; the method was immunoSEQ multiplex PCR. V and J calls and clone size follow that table, whereas D and trimming were derived from the DNA. Of 2 million to 2.5 million clones listed, more than 85% are singletons. This receptor was identified in a man younger than 30 in good health. Some clones in this sample may be carry-over from other donors' samples. Sequenced material: naive CD4+ T cells from PBMCs. The sample's subset: CD45RA+ positively selected.

CDR3 sequence reads: CASRGTGNRNQPQHF. DNA for the CDR3: TGTGCCAGCAGAGGGACAGGGAACCGCAATCAGCCCCAGCATTTT. V gene TRBV6-1 combines with J gene TRBJ1-5; TRBD1 agrees at 9 bases. Germline values: CDR1 MNHNS, CDR2 SASEGT. V trimming: 6 bases; J trimming: 2 bases; junction bases outside the gene matches: 5. This CDR3 is built from 15 residues.